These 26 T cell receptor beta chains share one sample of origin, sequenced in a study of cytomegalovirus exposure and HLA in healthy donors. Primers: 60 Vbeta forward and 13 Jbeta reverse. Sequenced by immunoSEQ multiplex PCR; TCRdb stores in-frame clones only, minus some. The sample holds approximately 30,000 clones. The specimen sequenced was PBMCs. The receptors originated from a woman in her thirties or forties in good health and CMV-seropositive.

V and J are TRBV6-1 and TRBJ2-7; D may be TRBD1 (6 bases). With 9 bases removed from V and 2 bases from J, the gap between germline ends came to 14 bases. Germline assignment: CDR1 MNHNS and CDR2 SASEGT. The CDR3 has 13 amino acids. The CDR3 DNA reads TGTGCCAGTCGGGATTGGGACACCTACGAGCAGTACTTC. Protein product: CASRDWDTYEQYF.

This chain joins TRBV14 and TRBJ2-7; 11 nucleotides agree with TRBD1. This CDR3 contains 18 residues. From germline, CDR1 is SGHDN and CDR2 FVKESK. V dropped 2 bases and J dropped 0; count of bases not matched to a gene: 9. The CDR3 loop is CASSQQDRGQGSSYEQYF. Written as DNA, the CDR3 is TGTGCCAGCAGCCAACAGGACAGGGGGCAGGGGAGCTCCTACGAGCAGTACTTC.

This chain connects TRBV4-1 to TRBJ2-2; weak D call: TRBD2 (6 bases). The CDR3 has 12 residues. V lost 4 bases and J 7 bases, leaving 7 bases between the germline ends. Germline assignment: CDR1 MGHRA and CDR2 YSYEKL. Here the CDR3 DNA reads TGCGCCAGCAGCCCAGCGGGCGGGGAGCTGTTTTTT. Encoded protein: CASSPAGGELFF.

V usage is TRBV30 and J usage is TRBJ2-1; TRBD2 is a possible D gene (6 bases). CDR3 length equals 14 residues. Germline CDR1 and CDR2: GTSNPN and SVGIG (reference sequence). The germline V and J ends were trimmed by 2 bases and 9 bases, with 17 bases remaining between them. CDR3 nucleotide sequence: TGTGCCTGGAGTACCGGGACTGTTATCAGTGAGCAGTTCTTC. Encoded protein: CAWSTGTVISEQFF. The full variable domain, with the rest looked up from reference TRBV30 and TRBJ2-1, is SQTIHQWPATLVQPVGSPLSLECTVEGTSNPNLYWYRQAAGRGLQLLFYSVGIGQISSEVPQNLSASRPQDRQFILSSKKLLLSDSGFYLCAWSTGTVISEQFFGPGTRLTVL.

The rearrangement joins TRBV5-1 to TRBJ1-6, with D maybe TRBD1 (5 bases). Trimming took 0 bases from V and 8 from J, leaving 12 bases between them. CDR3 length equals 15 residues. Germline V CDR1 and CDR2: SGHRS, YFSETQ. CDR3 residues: CASSLEPGGDSPLHF. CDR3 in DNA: TGCGCCAGCAGCTTGGAACCCGGGGGGGATTCACCCCTCCACTTT.

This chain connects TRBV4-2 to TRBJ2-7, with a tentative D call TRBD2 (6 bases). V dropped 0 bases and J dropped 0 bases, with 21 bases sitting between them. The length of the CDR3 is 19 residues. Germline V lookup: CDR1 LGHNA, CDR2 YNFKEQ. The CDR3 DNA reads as TGTGCCAGCAGCCAAGATGGGGGACTGCCCCCATTGAGCTCCTACGAGCAGTACTTC. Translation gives CASSQDGGLPPLSSYEQYF.

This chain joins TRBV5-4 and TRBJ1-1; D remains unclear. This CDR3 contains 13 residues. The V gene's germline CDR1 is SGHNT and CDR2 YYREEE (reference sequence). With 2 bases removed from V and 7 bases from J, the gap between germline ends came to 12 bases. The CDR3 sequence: CASSLPGRVEAFF. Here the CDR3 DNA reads TGTGCCAGCAGCTTACCTGGGCGCGTTGAAGCTTTCTTT.

This CDR3 reads CASSLPTRSYTF. The DNA for the CDR3 is TGTGCCAGCAGCTTACCCACTAGGAGCTACACCTTC. The rearrangement uses TRBV7-9 and TRBJ1-2; no definite D call. The CDR3 runs 12 residues. The V gene lost 2 bases and the J gene lost 9 bases, with 10 bases spanning the gap. Germline V gene sequence: CDR1 SEHNR, CDR2 FQNEAQ (reference sequence).

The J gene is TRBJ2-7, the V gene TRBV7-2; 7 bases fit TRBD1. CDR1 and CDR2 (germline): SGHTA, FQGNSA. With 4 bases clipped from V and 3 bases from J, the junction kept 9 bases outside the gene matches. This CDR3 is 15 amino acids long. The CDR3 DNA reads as TGTGCCAGCAGCTATGCCCGGGACAGAAGCTACGAGCAGTACTTC. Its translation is CASSYARDRSYEQYF.

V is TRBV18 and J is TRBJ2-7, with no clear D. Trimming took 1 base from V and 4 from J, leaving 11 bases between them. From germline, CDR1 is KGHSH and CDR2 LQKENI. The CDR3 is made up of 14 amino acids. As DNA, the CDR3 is TGTGCCAGCTCACCACAGCCCTCTGCATACGAGCAGTACTTC. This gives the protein CASSPQPSAYEQYF.

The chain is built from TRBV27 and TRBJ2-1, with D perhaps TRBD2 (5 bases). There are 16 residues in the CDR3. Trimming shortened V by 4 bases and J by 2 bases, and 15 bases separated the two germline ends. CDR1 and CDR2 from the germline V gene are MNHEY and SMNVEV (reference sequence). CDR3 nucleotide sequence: TGTGCCAGCAGTTCAACACTAGTGGGAGCCTACAATGAGCAGTTCTTC. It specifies CASSSTLVGAYNEQFF.

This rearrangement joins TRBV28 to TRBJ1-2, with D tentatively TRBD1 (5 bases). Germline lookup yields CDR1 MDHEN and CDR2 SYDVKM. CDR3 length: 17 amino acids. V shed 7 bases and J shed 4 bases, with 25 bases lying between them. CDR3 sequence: CASTLGRTLRAVYGYTF. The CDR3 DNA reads TGTGCCAGCACGTTGGGTCGTACCCTCAGGGCGGTCTATGGCTACACCTTC.

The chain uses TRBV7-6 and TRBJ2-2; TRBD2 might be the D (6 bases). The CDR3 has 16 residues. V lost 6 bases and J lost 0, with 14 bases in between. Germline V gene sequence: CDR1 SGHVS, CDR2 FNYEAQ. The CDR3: CASSSPSGANTGELFF. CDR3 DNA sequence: TGTGCCAGCAGTTCCCCGTCGGGAGCGAACACCGGGGAGCTGTTTTTT.

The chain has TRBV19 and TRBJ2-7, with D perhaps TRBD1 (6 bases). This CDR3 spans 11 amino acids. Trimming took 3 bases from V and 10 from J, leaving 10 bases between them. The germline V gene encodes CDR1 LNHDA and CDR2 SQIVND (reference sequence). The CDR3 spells CASSMGAAQYF. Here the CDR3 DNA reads TGTGCCAGTAGTATGGGGGCGGCCCAGTACTTC.

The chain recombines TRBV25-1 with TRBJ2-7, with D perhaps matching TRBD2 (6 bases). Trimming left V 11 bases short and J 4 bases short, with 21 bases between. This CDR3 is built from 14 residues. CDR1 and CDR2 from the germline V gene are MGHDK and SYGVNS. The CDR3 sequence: CAVGGTADGYEQYF. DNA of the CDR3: TGTGCCGTAGGCGGGACTGCGGATGGGTACGAGCAGTACTTC.

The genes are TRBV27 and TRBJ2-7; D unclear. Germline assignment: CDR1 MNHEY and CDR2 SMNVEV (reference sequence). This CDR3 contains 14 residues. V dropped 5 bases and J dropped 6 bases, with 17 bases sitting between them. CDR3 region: CASSSFGGVFEQYF. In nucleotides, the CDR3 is TGTGCCAGCAGTAGCTTTGGCGGTGTATTCGAGCAGTACTTC.

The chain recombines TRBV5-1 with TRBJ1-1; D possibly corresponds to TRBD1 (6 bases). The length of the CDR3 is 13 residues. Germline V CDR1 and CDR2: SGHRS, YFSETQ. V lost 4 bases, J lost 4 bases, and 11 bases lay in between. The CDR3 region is CASSPGGLTEAFF. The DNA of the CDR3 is TGCGCCAGCAGCCCGGGGGGGCTCACTGAAGCTTTCTTT.

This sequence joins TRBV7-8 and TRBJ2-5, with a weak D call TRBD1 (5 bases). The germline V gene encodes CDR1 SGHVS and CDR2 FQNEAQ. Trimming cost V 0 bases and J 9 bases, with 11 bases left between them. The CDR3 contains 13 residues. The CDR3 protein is CASSLARRDAQYF. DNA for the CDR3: TGTGCCAGCAGCTTAGCCCGCAGGGATGCCCAGTACTTC.

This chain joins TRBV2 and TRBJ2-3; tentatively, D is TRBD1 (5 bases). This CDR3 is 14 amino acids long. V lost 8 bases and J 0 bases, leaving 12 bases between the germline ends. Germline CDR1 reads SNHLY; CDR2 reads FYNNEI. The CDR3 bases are TGTGCCAGCGGAACGGACATAAGCACAGATACGCAGTATTTT. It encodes CASGTDISTDTQYF. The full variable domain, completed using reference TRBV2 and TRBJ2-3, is EPEVTQTPSHQVTQMGQEVILRCVPISNHLYFYWYRQILGQKVEFLVSFYNNEISEKSEIFDDQFSVERPDGSNFTLKIRSTKLEDSAMYFCASGTDISTDTQYFGPGTRLTVL.

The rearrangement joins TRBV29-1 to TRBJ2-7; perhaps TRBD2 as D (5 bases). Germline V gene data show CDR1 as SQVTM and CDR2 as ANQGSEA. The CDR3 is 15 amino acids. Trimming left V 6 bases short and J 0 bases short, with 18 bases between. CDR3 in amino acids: CSVRRTAGSSYEQYF. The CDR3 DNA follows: TGCAGCGTAAGGAGGACCGCGGGTAGCTCCTACGAGCAGTACTTC.

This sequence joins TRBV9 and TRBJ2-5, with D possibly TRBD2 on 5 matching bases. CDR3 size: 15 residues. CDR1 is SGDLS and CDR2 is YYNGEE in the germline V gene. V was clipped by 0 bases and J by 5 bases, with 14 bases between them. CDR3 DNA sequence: TGTGCCAGCAGCGTAGCCGGACTCCTAAGGGAGACCCAGTACTTC. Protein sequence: CASSVAGLLRETQYF.

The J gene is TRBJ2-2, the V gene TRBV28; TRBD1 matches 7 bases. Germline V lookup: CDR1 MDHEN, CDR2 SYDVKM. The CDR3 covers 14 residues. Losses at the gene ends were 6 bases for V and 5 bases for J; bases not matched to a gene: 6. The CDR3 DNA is TGTGCCAGCAGCTCTTCGACAGGGACCGGGGAGCTGTTTTTT. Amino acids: CASSSSTGTGELFF.

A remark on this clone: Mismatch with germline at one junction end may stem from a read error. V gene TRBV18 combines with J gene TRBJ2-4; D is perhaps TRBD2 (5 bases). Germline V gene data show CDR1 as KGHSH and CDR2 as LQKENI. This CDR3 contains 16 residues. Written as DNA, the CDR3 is TGTGCCAGCGCACCCCCAGGACTGGTAGCCAAAAACATTCAGTACTTC. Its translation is CASAPPGLVAKNIQYF.

DNA for the CDR3: TGTGCCAGCAGTTTGAACAGGGAAGTTGGCTACACCTTC. Translated, it gives CASSLNREVGYTF. The rearrangement links TRBV28 to TRBJ1-2, with a weak D call TRBD1 (6 bases). This CDR3 spans 13 amino acids. CDR1 is MDHEN and CDR2 is SYDVKM in the germline V gene. V dropped 3 bases and J dropped 7 bases, with 12 bases sitting between them.

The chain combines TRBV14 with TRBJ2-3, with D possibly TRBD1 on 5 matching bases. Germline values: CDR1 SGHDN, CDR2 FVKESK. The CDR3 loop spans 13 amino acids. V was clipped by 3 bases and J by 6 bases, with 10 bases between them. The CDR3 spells CASSQAGFDTQYF. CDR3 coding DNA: TGTGCCAGCAGCCAGGCAGGGTTCGATACGCAGTATTTT.

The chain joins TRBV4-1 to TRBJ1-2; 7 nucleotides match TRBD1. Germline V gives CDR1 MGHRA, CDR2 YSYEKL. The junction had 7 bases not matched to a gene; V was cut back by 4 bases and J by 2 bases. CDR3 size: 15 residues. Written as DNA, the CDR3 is TGCGCCAGCAGCCCATCCCGGGACAGCAACTATGGCTACACCTTC. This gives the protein CASSPSRDSNYGYTF.